This entry lists 23 T cell receptor beta chains sequenced from one sample in a study of T cells in pancreatic ductal adenocarcinoma. Selected pancreatic ductal adenocarcinoma patients had undergone surgery without neoadjuvant therapy. Profiled with immunoSEQ multiplex PCR; TCRdb holds only in-frame clones, not every one. This table holds over 90,000 clones, roughly 95% found once. Sequenced material: PBMCs. The receptor set was obtained from a human donor with pancreatic ductal adenocarcinoma.

V usage is TRBV27 and J usage is TRBJ2-1, with 9 bases aligning to TRBD1. This CDR3 is 14 amino acids long. The V and J ends lost 5 bases and 8 bases, in that order; junction bases with no gene match: 7. CDR1 is MNHEY and CDR2 is SMNVEV in the germline V gene (reference sequence). The CDR3: CASSPGQGKDEQFF. DNA of the CDR3: TGTGCCAGCAGTCCGGGACAGGGAAAGGATGAGCAGTTCTTC.

This sequence joins TRBV5-8 and TRBJ1-5; TRBD1 is a possible D gene (5 bases). The V end was cut by 3 bases, the J end by 5 bases, with 15 bases between. The CDR3 covers 15 residues. The germline V gene encodes CDR1 SGHTS and CDR2 YDEGEE. The CDR3 DNA sequence: TGTGCCAGCAGCTCCTCAAGGGGCGCTTATCAGCCCCAGCATTTT. Protein product: CASSSSRGAYQPQHF.

The chain combines TRBV19 with TRBJ2-3; 9 bases are shared with TRBD2. Losses at the gene ends were 5 bases for V and 11 bases for J; bases not matched to a gene: 8. CDR1 and CDR2 (germline): LNHDA, SQIVND (reference sequence). The CDR3 consists of 13 residues. In DNA, the CDR3 is TGTGCCAGTAGTCCAACTAGCGGGTTGGGGCAGTATTTT. It encodes CASSPTSGLGQYF.

The V gene is TRBV29-1, the J gene TRBJ1-5; D remains ambiguous. V was clipped by 5 bases and J by 4 bases, with 6 bases between them. Germline loops: CDR1 SQVTM, CDR2 ANQGSEA. The CDR3 consists of 11 residues. The DNA for the CDR3 is TGCAGCGTTCGTTCTAATCAGCCCCAGCATTTT. Translating it yields CSVRSNQPQHF.

The chain joins TRBV27 to TRBJ2-1, with 11 nucleotides matching TRBD2. The V segment lost 6 bases and the J segment 4 bases; nucleotides outside the gene matches: 5. CDR1 MNHEY and CDR2 SMNVEV come from the germline V gene (reference sequence). This CDR3 comprises 15 residues. DNA for the CDR3: TGTGCCAGCAGCCTACTAGCGGGGGAATACAATGAGCAGTTCTTC. Translated, it gives CASSLLAGEYNEQFF.

This chain links TRBV28 with TRBJ2-6; 8 nucleotides agree with TRBD1. Looked up from germline, CDR1 is MDHEN and CDR2 is SYDVKM. V was clipped by 8 bases and J by 0 bases; unmatched bases: 3. This CDR3 comprises 15 residues. This CDR3 is CASGTGHSGANVLTF. CDR3 DNA sequence: TGTGCCAGCGGGACAGGTCACTCTGGGGCCAACGTCCTGACTTTC.

V and J are TRBV5-1 and TRBJ2-3, with 11 bases identical to TRBD2. Germline V CDR1 and CDR2: SGHRS, YFSETQ. This CDR3 spans 15 amino acids. V lost 4 bases, J lost 5 bases, and 6 bases stayed unmatched. CDR3 residues: CASSETSGKVDTQYF. The CDR3 DNA reads TGCGCCAGCAGCGAGACTAGCGGGAAAGTAGATACGCAGTATTTT.

The chain joins TRBV27 to TRBJ1-2; 8 bases align to TRBD1. CDR1 and CDR2 (germline): MNHEY, SMNVEV (reference sequence). Germline trimming cut 4 bases from V and 6 bases from J; bases unmatched to any gene: 10. The CDR3 consists of 15 residues. The CDR3 is CASSSLPGQGDGYTF. The CDR3 region has the DNA TGTGCCAGCAGTTCCCTCCCCGGACAGGGAGATGGCTACACCTTC.

The chain links TRBV5-1 to TRBJ2-1; TRBD2 matches 9 bases. This CDR3 spans 16 amino acids. The ends lost 0 bases at V and 2 bases at J; junction bases unmatched: 3. The V gene's germline CDR1 is SGHRS and CDR2 YFSETQ. The CDR3 loop reads CASSLGGGRAYNEQFF. CDR3 coding DNA: TGCGCCAGCAGCTTGGGGGGCGGGAGGGCCTACAATGAGCAGTTCTTC.

V gene TRBV7-2 combines with J gene TRBJ2-7; weak D call: TRBD1 (6 bases). CDR3 length equals 15 residues. The V end was cut by 5 bases, the J end by 3 bases, with 17 bases between. Germline CDR1 and CDR2: SGHTA and FQGNSA. CDR3 DNA sequence: TGTGCCAGCAGCCTAACTTCCGGACAGAACTACGAGCAGTACTTC. It specifies CASSLTSGQNYEQYF.

The V and J genes are TRBV27 and TRBJ2-7, with TRBD2 matching 11 bases. J lost 0 bases, V lost 5 bases, and 3 bases had no gene match. In germline, CDR1 is MNHEY, CDR2 SMNVEV (reference sequence). CDR3 size: 15 residues. CDR3 sequence (DNA): TGTGCCAGCAGTCGTAGCGGGAGGGACTCCTACGAGCAGTACTTC. Its protein is CASSRSGRDSYEQYF.

V gene TRBV29-1 combines with J gene TRBJ2-5; D is possibly TRBD2 (5 bases). The V and J ends lost 3 bases and 2 bases respectively, with 16 bases between them. The CDR3 runs 15 residues. The germline gives CDR1 SQVTM, CDR2 ANQGSEA. CDR3 coding DNA: TGCAGCGTTGAGTTTCGGGGAATGGGACAAGAGACCCAGTACTTC. Translation: CSVEFRGMGQETQYF.

The V gene is TRBV11-2, the J gene TRBJ2-7; TRBD1 agrees at 8 bases. This CDR3 spans 15 amino acids. V was clipped by 2 bases and J by 4 bases; unmatched bases: 7. Germline-derived CDR1 and CDR2 are SGHAT and FQNNGV. CDR3 loop: CASSLIAGGQYEQYF. The CDR3 region has the DNA TGTGCCAGCAGCTTAATTGCAGGGGGCCAATACGAGCAGTACTTC.

V and J are TRBV30 and TRBJ2-3; 7 bases are shared with TRBD2. This CDR3 has 15 residues. The V and J ends lost 0 bases and 2 bases, in that order; junction bases with no gene match: 5. CDR1 is GTSNPN, CDR2 SVGIG, per germline (reference sequence). The CDR3 nucleotides read TGTGCCTGGAGTGTTGGGACTACTCTCACAGATACGCAGTATTTT. This sequence encodes CAWSVGTTLTDTQYF.

The genes are TRBV11-1 and TRBJ2-7; D call uncertain. This CDR3 is 14 amino acids long. The germline V and J ends were trimmed by 1 base and 2 bases, with 9 bases remaining between them. In germline, CDR1 is SGHAT, CDR2 FQDESV (reference sequence). CDR3 residues: CASSLGGSAYEQYF. The DNA of the CDR3 is TGTGCCAGCAGCTTAGGCGGAAGCGCCTACGAGCAGTACTTC.

This clone was seen a few times. The chain recombines TRBV4-2 with TRBJ2-7, with D tentatively TRBD2 (6 bases). Trimming stripped 0 bases from V and 0 bases from J, with 9 bases between. This CDR3 comprises 15 residues. Germline V gene data show CDR1 as LGHNA and CDR2 as YNFKEQ. The chain's CDR3 is CASSQEGSGSYEQYF. As DNA, the CDR3 is TGTGCCAGCAGCCAAGAAGGTAGCGGCTCCTACGAGCAGTACTTC.

The genes are TRBV27 and TRBJ2-1, with D unclear. CDR1 is MNHEY, CDR2 SMNVEV, per germline (reference sequence). The length of the CDR3 is 13 residues. V was clipped by 10 bases and J by 0 bases, with 10 bases between them. The CDR3: CATSPGSYNEQFF. The CDR3 region has the DNA TGTGCCACCTCACCCGGCTCCTACAATGAGCAGTTCTTC.

The genes are TRBV12-5 and TRBJ2-5; the D is unclear. Germline assignment: CDR1 LGHNT and CDR2 FRNRAP. Trimming left V 2 bases short and J 0 bases short, with 7 bases between. This CDR3 has 14 residues. The CDR3 sequence: CASGLTPNQETQYF. The CDR3 nucleotides read TGTGCTAGTGGTTTGACCCCTAACCAAGAGACCCAGTACTTC.

Only one count was recorded for this clone. The chain has TRBV4-1 and TRBJ2-7; a weak D match, TRBD2 (6 bases). This CDR3 region has 16 residues. Deletions cut 1 base from V and 2 bases from J, with 15 bases between. Germline CDR1 MGHRA, CDR2 YSYEKL. Written as DNA, the CDR3 is TGCGCCAGCAGCCAAGGGCCGGGGGTAGCGGCCTACGAGCAGTACTTC. Translating it yields CASSQGPGVAAYEQYF.

The chain combines TRBV7-2 with TRBJ1-5, with 9 nucleotides matching TRBD1. The J segment lost 9 bases and the V segment lost 4 bases, leaving 7 bases of the junction unmatched. CDR3 length: 14 amino acids. CDR1 and CDR2 (germline): SGHTA, FQGNSA. The CDR3 region is CASSSRQGVGPQHF. The CDR3 region has the DNA TGTGCCAGCAGCTCGAGACAGGGGGTGGGGCCCCAGCATTTT.

The chain combines TRBV6-6 with TRBJ1-3; D not resolved. The CDR3 totals 14 residues. V was clipped by 6 bases and J by 3 bases, with 12 bases between them. From germline, CDR1 is MNHNY and CDR2 SVGAGI (reference sequence). The CDR3 sequence: CASRGVGDGNTIYF. For the CDR3, the DNA is TGTGCCAGCAGGGGTGTCGGAGATGGAAACACCATATATTTT.

The chain recombines TRBV7-8 with TRBJ2-1, with 10 bases matching TRBD2. V gave up 3 bases and J gave up 7 bases; unmatched junction bases: 9. The length of the CDR3 is 16 residues. Germline lookup yields CDR1 SGHVS and CDR2 FQNEAQ. The CDR3 protein is CASSFKAGGFTNEQFF. CDR3 DNA sequence: TGTGCCAGCAGCTTCAAAGCGGGAGGGTTTACGAATGAGCAGTTCTTC.

The chain employs TRBV6-5 and TRBJ2-7, with D unresolved. V was cut by 0 bases and J by 6 bases, with 9 bases left in between. CDR1 is MNHEY, CDR2 SVGAGI, per germline. This CDR3 has 13 residues. The CDR3 coding sequence is TGTGCCAGCAGTTACTCTAGAGAGCCCGAGCAGTACTTC. The encoded protein is CASSYSREPEQYF.